This T cell receptor (beta chain) was found in a study of T cell repertoires in cytomegalovirus infection. CDR1 and CDR2 from the germline V gene are SGHDT and YYEEEE. The CDR3 totals 12 residues. V lost 2 bases, J lost 7 bases, and 7 bases lay in between. Points on this clonotype: As yet, its antigen is unknown.

MiXCR was run by TCRdb on the reads, yielding one entry per CDR3 protein. The data show tens of thousands of distinct CDR3 sequences, with 20% seen just once and 65% to 75% held by the top ten. The sequencing here drew on CD8+ T cells from cultured PBMCs, taken from culture after CMV antigen stimulation. This TCR came from a human donor in good health (CMV status not recorded). Some clones in this sample may be carry-over from other donors' samples. The V call is TRBV5-6, the J call TRBJ2-1; D remains ambiguous. The CDR3 spells CASSLTQNEQFF. In DNA form, the CDR3 reads TGTGCCAGCAGCTTAACCCAAAATGAGCAGTTCTTC.